The 21 T cell receptor beta chains below were found in one sample sequenced in a study of shared clonotypes between healthy human individuals. CD8 cells regarded as naive lacked CD45RO, were positively chosen for CCR7, and omitted terminally differentiated effector memory CD45RA+ cells. Generated by immunoSEQ multiplex PCR, the TCRdb table keeps only in-frame clones and is missing some. The sample comprises nearly 600,000 clones, over 95% of which are singletons, and over 0.09% rests with the top ten. Sequenced: naive CD8+ T cells sorted from blood. These receptors were collected from a woman aged 25 to 39 in good health.

This clone came up once. This same CDR3 is encoded by further DNA sequences in the sample. The chain uses TRBV30 and TRBJ1-1, with D tentatively TRBD1 (6 bases). Trimming removed 2 bases from V and 10 bases from J, with 11 bases in between. Germline CDR1 GTSNPN, CDR2 SVGIG (reference sequence). This CDR3 contains 11 residues. In DNA, the CDR3 is TGTGCCTGGAGTTACGGCAGGGGAGCTTTCTTT. Encoded protein: CAWSYGRGAFF.

The chain recombines TRBV19 with TRBJ1-2; 9 nucleotides line up with TRBD1. This CDR3 has 16 amino acids. V was clipped by 1 base and J by 4 bases; unmatched bases: 7. Germline-derived CDR1 and CDR2 are LNHDA and SQIVND (reference sequence). The CDR3 sequence: CASSIGPGTGTYGYTF. CDR3 coding DNA: TGTGCCAGTAGTATAGGCCCCGGGACAGGGACCTATGGCTACACCTTC.

The J gene is TRBJ2-3, the V gene TRBV2, with D maybe TRBD2 (5 bases). Per the germline V gene, CDR1 is SNHLY and CDR2 is FYNNEI. V lost 2 bases and J 3 bases, leaving 9 bases between the germline ends. The CDR3 extends over 14 amino acids. The CDR3: CASSENRGTDTQYF. The CDR3 coding sequence is TGTGCCAGCAGTGAAAATCGGGGAACAGATACGCAGTATTTT.

The chain joins TRBV28 to TRBJ1-5; D is perhaps TRBD1 (5 bases). CDR1 and CDR2 from the germline V gene are MDHEN and SYDVKM. The V gene lost 6 bases and the J gene lost 7 bases, with 16 bases spanning the gap. CDR3 size: 14 residues. The CDR3 loop reads CASSPDSPTQPQHF. CDR3 sequence (DNA): TGTGCCAGCAGCCCTGACAGTCCCACGCAGCCCCAGCATTTT.

This clone was seen a single time. Other nucleotide sequences in the sample specify the same CDR3. This chain uses TRBV7-8 with TRBJ2-5, with a possible D match to TRBD2 (5 bases). Per germline, CDR1 SGHVS and CDR2 FQNEAQ. Trimming removed 1 base from V and 5 bases from J, with 8 bases in between. The CDR3 covers 13 residues. CDR3 bases: TGTGCCAGCAGCTTAGGTAGCGAGGAGACCCAGTACTTC. This encodes CASSLGSEETQYF.

The DNA for the CDR3 is TGTGCCAGCGGCTCTGGAAACACCATATATTTT. Translated: CASGSGNTIYF. The chain is built from TRBV7-9 and TRBJ1-3; D call uncertain. With 8 bases removed from V and 0 bases from J, the gap between germline ends came to 2 bases. Germline CDR1 is SEHNR and CDR2 is FQNEAQ (reference sequence). This CDR3 is 11 amino acids long.

V usage is TRBV10-1 and J usage is TRBJ2-5; D is uncertain. The J call may be faulty, since TRBJ2-7 better matches the DNA end. CDR1 and CDR2 from the germline V gene are WNHNN and SYGVQD (reference sequence). The CDR3 is 13 amino acids. The chain's CDR3 is CASSESGTYEQYF. CDR3 sequence (DNA): TGCGCCAGCAGTGAGTCGGGGACCTACGAGCAGTACTTC.

V and J are TRBV13 and TRBJ1-1; D is ambiguous. The germline V gene has CDR1 PRHDT and CDR2 FYEKMQ (reference sequence). This CDR3 spans 12 amino acids. Trimming removed 1 base from V and 6 bases from J, with 6 bases in between. The CDR3 DNA reads TGTGCCAGCAGCTTAGACAGAGCTGAAGCTTTCTTT. Residues: CASSLDRAEAFF. The full variable domain, with the rest looked up from reference TRBV13 and TRBJ1-1, is AAGVIQSPRHLIKEKRETATLKCYPIPRHDTVYWYQQGPGQDPQFLISFYEKMQSDKGSIPDRFSAQQFSDYHSELNMSSLELGDSALYFCASSLDRAEAFFGQGTRLTVV.

This clone is a singleton in its sample. The chain carries TRBV7-8 and TRBJ2-1; 14 nucleotides match TRBD2. This CDR3 is built from 15 residues. Trimming took 5 bases from V and 9 from J; bases not matched to a gene: 6. Germline assignment: CDR1 SGHVS and CDR2 FQNEAQ. The DNA for the CDR3 is TGTGCCAGCAGCCCCGGGACTAGCGGGAGATTTGAGCAGTTCTTC. Translated, it gives CASSPGTSGRFEQFF. Variable domain in full (rest from reference TRBV7-8 and TRBJ2-1): GAGVSQSPRYKVAKRGQDVALRCDPISGHVSLFWYQQALGQGPEFLTYFQNEAQLDKSGLPSDRFFAERPEGSVSTLKIQRTQQEDSAVYLCASSPGTSGRFEQFFGPGTRLTVL.

V gene TRBV27 combines with J gene TRBJ2-3, with no clear D. Germline values: CDR1 MNHEY, CDR2 SMNVEV (reference sequence). This CDR3 spans 14 amino acids. The germline V and J ends were trimmed by 2 bases and 0 bases, with 6 bases remaining between them. The CDR3 spells CASSLHHSTDTQYF. The CDR3 bases are TGTGCCAGCAGTTTACATCATAGCACAGATACGCAGTATTTT.

This sequence joins TRBV16 and TRBJ1-5; D is undetermined. This CDR3 has 15 amino acids. Germline values: CDR1 KGHSY, CDR2 FQNENV. V dropped 2 bases and J dropped 4 bases, with 12 bases sitting between them. CDR3 nucleotide sequence: TGTGCCAGCAGCCAAGAATGGGCAGTTAATCAGCCCCAGCATTTT. It is translated as CASSQEWAVNQPQHF.

J is TRBJ1-5 and V is TRBV27; 9 nucleotides line up with TRBD1. In germline, CDR1 is MNHEY, CDR2 SMNVEV (reference sequence). The length of the CDR3 is 17 residues. V was clipped by 6 bases and J by 2 bases; unmatched bases: 11. The CDR3: CASSPTGTGNGNQPQHF. The CDR3 DNA reads TGTGCCAGCAGCCCGACCGGGACAGGGAACGGCAATCAGCCCCAGCATTTT.

The J gene is TRBJ2-2, the V gene TRBV4-1; 8 bases match TRBD2. The CDR3 contains 16 residues. Germline CDR1 reads MGHRA; CDR2 reads YSYEKL. Trimming cost V 3 bases and J 7 bases; bases outside gene matches: 10. Here the CDR3 DNA reads TGCGCCAGCAGCCAGTATCCCCGGGAGGGCCACGGGGAGCTGTTTTTT. Amino acid sequence: CASSQYPREGHGELFF.

The chain recombines TRBV5-4 with TRBJ2-3, with D hard to call. The CDR3 spans 12 residues. The germline CDR1 and CDR2 sequences are SGHNT and YYREEE (reference sequence). V lost 4 bases to trimming and J lost 1 base, with 4 bases between them. The CDR3 loop is CASSGGTDTQYF. CDR3 coding DNA: TGTGCCAGCAGCGGGGGCACAGATACGCAGTATTTT.

The chain is built from TRBV7-9 and TRBJ1-1, with D unclear. Germline CDR1 SEHNR, CDR2 FQNEAQ (reference sequence). This CDR3 has 11 residues. The V gene lost 5 bases and the J gene lost 5 bases, with 6 bases spanning the gap. DNA of the CDR3: TGTGCCAGCAGCGACGGGACTGAAGCTTTCTTT. Its protein is CASSDGTEAFF.

This clone was seen a single time. The chain couples TRBV5-4 to TRBJ1-4; TRBD1 might be the D (6 bases). This CDR3 is 17 amino acids long. V was trimmed by 4 bases and J by 2 bases, leaving 18 bases between them. Germline V gene data show CDR1 as SGHNT and CDR2 as YYREEE (reference sequence). CDR3 residues: CASSVTGLGLTNEKLFF. The CDR3 region has the DNA TGTGCCAGCAGCGTTACAGGGCTGGGGTTGACTAATGAAAAACTGTTTTTT. Supplemented by reference TRBV5-4 and TRBJ1-4, the full variable domain reads ETGVTQSPTHLIKTRGQQVTLRCSSQSGHNTVSWYQQALGQGPQFIFQYYREEENGRGNFPPRFSGLQFPNYSSELNVNALELDDSALYLCASSVTGLGLTNEKLFFGSGTQLSVL.

The V gene is TRBV10-2, the J gene TRBJ2-3; D remains ambiguous. The germline CDR1 and CDR2 sequences are WSHSY and SAAADI. The V gene lost 7 bases and the J gene lost 6 bases, with 8 bases spanning the gap. The length of the CDR3 is 11 residues. The CDR3 region is CASTSPDTQYF. CDR3 DNA sequence: TGCGCCAGCACCTCGCCGGATACGCAGTATTTT.

The J gene is TRBJ2-1, the V gene TRBV13; 9 nucleotides match TRBD1. From germline, CDR1 is PRHDT and CDR2 FYEKMQ (reference sequence). This CDR3 region has 15 residues. V was clipped by 5 bases and J by 8 bases; unmatched bases: 10. The CDR3 DNA follows: TGTGCCAGCAGCCCTCGGACAGGGGATATCGATGAGCAGTTCTTC. Its translation is CASSPRTGDIDEQFF.

This chain connects TRBV7-8 to TRBJ1-1; D gene ambiguous. V lost 6 bases, J lost 0 bases, and 14 bases lay in between. CDR1 and CDR2 (germline): SGHVS, FQNEAQ. The CDR3 is made up of 15 amino acids. CDR3 DNA sequence: TGTGCCAGCAGAGGTAAACAGCCAATGAACACTGAAGCTTTCTTT. The encoded protein is CASRGKQPMNTEAFF.

The V and J genes are TRBV7-9 and TRBJ1-3; D gene ambiguous. V shed 3 bases and J shed 0 bases, with 9 bases lying between them. Germline assignment: CDR1 SEHNR and CDR2 FQNEAQ (reference sequence). The CDR3 is 15 residues long. CDR3 protein: CASSFLSDSGNTIYF. In DNA, the CDR3 is TGTGCCAGCAGCTTTTTGTCGGACTCTGGAAACACCATATATTTT.

The chain recombines TRBV11-2 with TRBJ2-7; D might be TRBD1 (6 bases). Germline V gene data show CDR1 as SGHAT and CDR2 as FQNNGV. This CDR3 has 15 residues. V was pared by 0 bases and J by 0 bases, with 9 bases between. The CDR3 DNA is TGTGCCAGCAGCTTAGAAGGGACACTCTCCTACGAGCAGTACTTC. Its protein is CASSLEGTLSYEQYF.